This TCR beta chain was sequenced in a study of shared clonotypes between healthy human individuals. Overall study context: CD4 naive and memory got three plates each, CD8 naive two, CD8 memory one. General study results and limits: Clonotype sharing across a few donors was observed for around 5.1% of naive CD4 clonotypes. Clonotype sharing among donors, it was expected, would be affected by sequencing depth.

Regarding this clone: Its antigen is as yet unknown.

There are 14 residues in the CDR3. The V end lost 6 bases, the J end lost 2 bases, and 14 bases lay between the germline ends. Per the germline V gene, CDR1 is SGHAT and CDR2 is FQDESV (reference sequence). Authors' methods: ImmunoSEQ only sent back junction sequences with no quality scores, so filtering was done differently. Method: immunoSEQ multiplex PCR; TCRdb's copy keeps in-frame clones and lacks some. D and trimming were read from the DNA, whereas the V and J calls and clone size are those reported in that table. The sample consists of 2,500,000 or so clones, under 95% of them appearing once. The sequencing sample was made of naive CD4+ T cells from PBMCs. The subset: CD45RA+ positively selected. The chain joins TRBV11-1 to TRBJ2-7; tentatively, D is TRBD2 (6 bases). This TCR was recovered from a man aged 18 to 29 in good health. Some clones in this sample may be carry-over from other donors' samples. The CDR3 DNA reads TGTGCCAGCAGTCTAGCGACAACTGCCTACGAGCAGTACTTC. Its protein product is CASSLATTAYEQYF.